This T cell receptor beta chain stems from a study of identical twins. The study, taken as a whole, reports: Cross-sectional statistical analysis, not tracking of the same donors, underpinned the conclusions. Analyses of zero insertions could, in part, be confounded by invariant MAIT and iNKT cells. Out-of-frame alpha sequences that twins shared showed excess low generation probability.

J gave up 0 bases and V 4 bases, and 3 bases lay outside the gene matches. This CDR3 contains 18 residues. Germline CDR1 and CDR2: SGHDN and FVKESK. A remark on this clonotype: What it binds is not known.

TCRdb recomputed calls from the 5' RACE reads with MiXCR, one row per CDR3 protein. Here the sample spans some 1,600,000 distinct CDR3 sequences, more than 30% being singletons. Every one of the donors was a healthy Caucasian. The sequence derives from a newborn girl in good health. The sample was cord blood. The chain carries TRBV14 and TRBJ2-1; 16 nucleotides line up with TRBD2. The CDR3 here is CASSLGTSGGASYNEQFF. CDR3 nucleotides: TGTGCCAGCAGCCTCGGGACTAGCGGGGGGGCCTCCTACAATGAGCAGTTCTTC.